The present entry profiles one TCR beta chain with its context. No antigen is known for it. There are no base qualities to consult, and no much larger clone falls within one base. This specimen comes from a study of CD8+ T cells in alopecia areata (dated by TCRdb to 2016 to 2018). Turning to the overall study: Treated patients were enrolled in an open-label pilot trial of oral tofacitinib at 5 to 10 mg twice daily for moderate-to-severe alopecia areata. Tofacitinib was given for 6 to 18 months, followed by 6 months of follow-up off drug to assess delayed response and recurrence. To study T cell clonal expansion in alopecia areata, the researchers applied high-throughput TCRbeta sequencing to both the C3H/HeJ mouse model and human patients. Human TCRbeta sequencing covered scalp tissue and sorted CD4+ and CD8+ peripheral blood T cells from patchy and totalis/universalis alopecia areata patients and healthy controls. Biopsies were taken from tofacitinib-treated patients at baseline and again at 4 and 24 weeks into treatment, and several of those patients also had a later scalp biopsy. Clonality in the scalp was compared among normal scalp (n=4), patchy alopecia areata scalp (n=8), and alopecia totalis/universalis scalp (n=8). RNA was extracted with the PAXgene miRNA kit for fixed scalp, the miRNeasy kit for PBMCs, and the RNeasy kit for mouse skin. Amplification of TCRbeta CDR3 regions was done by immunoSEQ multiplex PCR using 35 Vbeta forward primers and 13 Jbeta reverse primers. On the study overall, not on this receptor specifically: Resident alphabeta T cells in normal human skin are also sequenced, complicating scalp TCR repertoire analysis, unlike mouse skin dominated by gammadelta T cells. Higher clonality and more expanded CD8+ clones were observed in lesional scalp than in normal scalp, particularly in alopecia totalis/universalis, a finding suggestive of antigenic drive. TCR sequences shared between patients were less clear than in mice, possibly partly because of HLA diversity in the patient population.

Libraries were built with the immunoSEQ multiplex PCR assay. RNA was extracted from all samples and reverse transcribed into cDNA as template for TCR sequencing. SuperScript III was used for first-strand cDNA synthesis, primed with a 2:1 mix of oligo-dT and random hexamers. A synthetic immune receptor repertoire was used to assess amplification bias, and residual bias was removed computationally. In the paper's pipeline: Raw reads were preprocessed to remove errors, and CDR3 was defined by IMGT conventions from the conserved cysteine to phenylalanine. Clonality was computed by normalizing Shannon entropy by log2 of the number of productive unique TCRs and subtracting the result from 1. Whether scalp clones were CD4 or CD8 was inferred by matching scalp TCRbeta sequences against CD4 and CD8 repertoires sorted from blood. TCRdb mirrors the immuneACCESS table, restricted to in-frame sequences. Some clones are absent from its copies; in checked studies, under half trace to an unresolved V gene, and the reason for the others is unknown. V and J calls and clone size are copied from that table; D and trimming were computed from the DNA. Recorded for this sample are roughly 180,000 clones; around 63% of them occurred a single time. 1.7% of the sample is in the top ten clones.

The germline V gene specifies LGHNA as CDR1 and YNFKEQ as CDR2. The CDR3 runs 16 amino acids, cysteine and phenylalanine included. Only the CDR3 part of the read is kept: 48 bases, read in frame from the first base. Trimmed from V: 0 bases; trimmed from J: 7 bases; junction bases lacking a gene match: 9. The sample's time point label, in plain terms: baseline before oral tofacitinib. From alopecia areata patients, peripheral blood was collected along with lesional scalp punch biopsies. PBMCs were separated by density centrifugation and stained for CD3, CD4 and CD8, after which CD4+ and CD8+ T cells were sorted on a FACSAria.

The receptor was isolated from a human donor with alopecia areata. Recombination connected TRBV4-2 to TRBJ2-5; 9 bases in the junction line up with TRBD2. The sequenced sample was CD4+ T cells sorted from blood, obtained at week 0. The CDR3: CASSQDQRGARVTQYF. The DNA reads as follows: TGTGCCAGCAGCCAAGATCAGCGGGGGGCGAGGGTGACCCAGTACTTC.